This T cell receptor beta chain was documented in a study of CD8 T cells in ankylosing spondylitis. CDR1 is DFQATT and CDR2 is SNEGSKA in the germline V gene (reference sequence). The CDR3 runs to 13 residues. V lost 3 bases and J lost 6, with 11 bases in between. General observations from the study: Clones tied to disease were said to be significantly enriched in matched ankylosing spondylitis synovial fluid. Earlier reports found some motif variants in synovial fluid and blood in reactive arthritis. Ankylosing spondylitis blood seemed to carry a telltale TCR beta motif made of several highly homologous variants. Clones linked to the disease showed a CD8+ phenotype. They occurred at relatively low frequencies in peripheral blood.

This clonotype showed up many times. Its antigen remains unidentified. Via MiXCR, TCRdb re-called the 5' RACE reads, giving one row per CDR3 protein. The sample shows fewer than 650,000 distinct CDR3 sequences, 10% to 15% of them seen only once. This rearrangement joins TRBV20-1 to TRBJ2-2; D unresolved. Sequencing was carried out using blood, either unsorted or a sorted T cell fraction (not recorded which). This receptor was obtained from a male donor with ankylosing spondylitis. The CDR3 loop is CSARRPNPGELFF. Written as DNA, the CDR3 is TGCAGTGCTAGGCGGCCCAACCCCGGGGAGCTGTTTTTT.